The 25 T cell receptor beta chains given below trace back to one sample, sequenced in a study of T cells in Graves' hyperthyroidism and ophthalmopathy (dated by TCRdb to the late 2010s). Library method: multiplex PCR. The sample was run on an Illumina HiSeq 2000. The TCR beta CDR3 regions were amplified from the RNA transcripts. The first round of RT-PCR for the TCR CDR3 was performed with the HTBI primer set and the Qiagen OneStep RT-PCR kit. The public reads were quality trimmed at Q25 with fastp and then assembled into clones with MiXCR by TCRdb, keeping productive beta chains. Each CDR3 protein appears once, grouped with its most common genes and DNA. The sample contains around 620,000 distinct CDR3 sequences, around 15% of them found a single time. The ten largest clones capture approximately 3.9% of the sample. Sequencing was done on a sample of blood. All receptors derive from a woman aged 25 to 45 with Graves' hyperthyroidism.

This clonotype was recorded many times. V and J are TRBV25-1 and TRBJ1-1, with unresolved D. V was cut by 8 bases and J by 0 bases, with 16 bases left in between. The CDR3 has 15 amino acids. Germline V gene data show CDR1 as MGHDK and CDR2 as SYGVNS. CDR3 protein: CASSPPGVMNTEAFF. DNA for the CDR3: TGTGCCAGCTCACCACCCGGAGTGATGAACACTGAAGCTTTCTTT.

CDR3 region: CASSSRQGESYEQYF. The CDR3 coding sequence is TGTGCCAGCAGCTCAAGACAGGGGGAGTCCTACGAGCAGTACTTC. The chain couples TRBV7-8 to TRBJ2-7, with 9 bases identical to TRBD1. CDR1 SGHVS and CDR2 FQNEAQ come from the germline V gene. The CDR3 sequence is 15 residues long. V lost 4 bases and J lost 1; bases outside the gene matches: 5.

The chain has TRBV7-9 and TRBJ1-1, with D perhaps matching TRBD1 (5 bases). This CDR3 has 14 amino acids. The V end was cut by 2 bases, the J end by 4 bases, with 11 bases between. Germline V gene sequence: CDR1 SEHNR, CDR2 FQNEAQ (reference sequence). This CDR3 is CASSLPREATEAFF. The CDR3 coding sequence is TGTGCCAGCAGCTTACCCAGGGAGGCCACTGAAGCTTTCTTT. The complete variable domain, with remaining parts taken from reference TRBV7-9 and TRBJ1-1, reads DTGVSQNPRHKITKRGQNVTFRCDPISEHNRLYWYRQTLGQGPEFLTYFQNEAQLEKSRLLSDRFSAERPKGSFSTLEIQRTEQGDSAMYLCASSLPREATEAFFGQGTRLTVV.

This clonotype was found a few times. The gene calls are TRBV11-2 and TRBJ2-2, with 12 bases identical to TRBD1. In germline, CDR1 is SGHAT, CDR2 FQNNGV. This CDR3 spans 15 amino acids. V shed 3 bases, J shed 9 bases, and the junction held 5 bases outside the gene matches. CDR3 sequence: CASSFRDRGQRELFF. The CDR3 DNA follows: TGTGCCAGCAGCTTCCGGGACAGGGGGCAAAGGGAGCTGTTTTTT.

The table lists this clonotype with a few counts. V is TRBV4-1 and J is TRBJ2-5; 8 bases are shared with TRBD2. This CDR3 spans 18 amino acids. Germline CDR1 is MGHRA and CDR2 is YSYEKL. With V trimmed by 1 base and J by 4 bases, 14 bases remained unmatched. In DNA form, the CDR3 reads TGCGCCAGCAGCCAAGTCCCCAAGACTAGCGCTCAAGGAGAGACCCAGTACTTC. Its translation: CASSQVPKTSAQGETQYF.

The chain has TRBV2 and TRBJ2-1, with unresolved D. The length of the CDR3 is 13 residues. V gave up 8 bases and J gave up 3 bases, with 11 bases separating them. Germline V gene data show CDR1 as SNHLY and CDR2 as FYNNEI. In DNA form, the CDR3 reads TGTGCCAGCCACTCCGGGCTCTACAATGAGCAGTTCTTC. Its translation is CASHSGLYNEQFF.

In its sample, this clonotype was seen many times. CDR3 region: CSAREWAFF. The CDR3 bases are TGCAGTGCTAGGGAGTGGGCTTTCTTT. The rearrangement uses TRBV20-1 and TRBJ1-1; no clear D gene. With 3 bases removed from V and 11 bases from J, the gap between germline ends came to 7 bases. Germline loops: CDR1 DFQATT, CDR2 SNEGSKA (reference sequence). There are 9 residues in the CDR3.

This clonotype was counted many times. The rearrangement joins TRBV7-2 to TRBJ1-2; 7 nucleotides match TRBD1. This CDR3 has 14 residues. Trimming removed 5 bases from V and 5 bases from J; junction bases left unmatched: 8. Germline CDR1 and CDR2: SGHTA and FQGNSA. The CDR3 here is CASSRNTGVYGYTF. DNA of the CDR3: TGTGCCAGCAGCCGTAACACAGGGGTTTATGGCTACACCTTC.

This clonotype was recorded many times. CDR3 DNA: TGTGCCACCAGCGGCCGGAGCGGGAGCGGCACCTACGAGCAGTACTTC. It encodes CATSGRSGSGTYEQYF. The chain carries TRBV15 and TRBJ2-7; 8 bases line up with TRBD2. Per germline, CDR1 LNHNV and CDR2 YYDKDF (reference sequence). The CDR3 consists of 16 residues. V shed 5 bases and J 2 bases; nucleotides not matched to a gene: 11.

This clonotype appeared a few times. The V and J genes are TRBV28 and TRBJ2-7; D not certain. Germline loops: CDR1 MDHEN, CDR2 SYDVKM. V lost 5 bases, J lost 5 bases, and 13 bases lay in between. The CDR3 spans 13 residues. The CDR3 region is CASSSQAMDEQYF. The CDR3 DNA follows: TGTGCCAGCAGTAGCCAGGCAATGGACGAGCAGTACTTC.

CDR3 in DNA: TGTGCCAGCAGCCTTACTGACGGTTCTGGGGCCAACGTCCTGACTTTC. Encoded protein: CASSLTDGSGANVLTF. The chain is built from TRBV3-1 and TRBJ2-6; the D is unclear. The germline V and J ends were trimmed by 4 bases and 1 base, with 11 bases remaining between them. The CDR3 has 16 residues. The germline gives CDR1 LGHDT, CDR2 YNNKEL (reference sequence).

V gene TRBV6-1 combines with J gene TRBJ2-1; 14 nucleotides match TRBD2. Germline trimming cut 6 bases from V and 0 bases from J; bases unmatched to any gene: 7. CDR1 MNHNS and CDR2 SASEGT come from the germline V gene. This CDR3 has 18 residues. This chain's CDR3 is CASRKGLAGEGSYNEQFF. The DNA of the CDR3 is TGTGCCAGCAGAAAGGGACTAGCGGGAGAAGGCTCCTACAATGAGCAGTTCTTC.

This clonotype was recorded a few times. V gene TRBV12-5 combines with J gene TRBJ1-1; D call uncertain. CDR1 is LGHNT and CDR2 is FRNRAP in the germline V gene. Between the trimmed V and J ends, which lost 3 bases and 0 bases, there was a span of 8 bases. This CDR3 has 14 amino acids. The CDR3 here is CASGLPQMNTEAFF. CDR3 DNA sequence: TGTGCTAGTGGTTTACCGCAAATGAACACTGAAGCTTTCTTT.

With regard to this clonotype: A read error may explain this, as a much larger clone is one base away. The chain uses TRBV10-3 and TRBJ2-7; D is ambiguous. This CDR3 has 15 amino acids. Germline CDR1 is ENHRY and CDR2 is SYGVKD. V was clipped by 0 bases and J by 1 base, with 10 bases between them. The DNA for the CDR3 is TGTGCCATCAGTGAGTCGTCCGAGACTTCCTACGAGCAGTACTTC. It yields the protein CAISESSETSYEQYF.

The chain carries TRBV27 and TRBJ1-4; 9 nucleotides match TRBD1. The CDR3 runs 15 residues. Germline V gene sequence: CDR1 MNHEY, CDR2 SMNVEV (reference sequence). J gave up 8 bases and V 4 bases, and 8 bases lay outside the gene matches. Here the CDR3 reads CASSSPGQGREKLFF. The DNA of the CDR3 is TGTGCCAGCAGTTCTCCGGGACAGGGCAGGGAAAAACTGTTTTTT.

This clonotype was observed a few times. This chain links TRBV11-2 with TRBJ2-7, with D unclear. The CDR3 covers 14 residues. V gave up 1 base and J gave up 5 bases, with 12 bases separating them. CDR1 SGHAT and CDR2 FQNNGV come from the germline V gene. This CDR3 reads CASSLGPPLDEQYF. CDR3 sequence (DNA): TGTGCCAGCAGCTTAGGTCCCCCCTTGGACGAGCAGTACTTC.

The chain combines TRBV7-9 with TRBJ2-5; D might be TRBD1 or TRBD2, each matching 7 bases. The V end lost 0 bases, the J end lost 0 bases, and 17 bases lay between the germline ends. CDR3 length: 18 amino acids. The germline CDR1 and CDR2 sequences are SEHNR and FQNEAQ (reference sequence). CDR3 nucleotide sequence: TGTGCCAGCAGCTTAGCCAGGACAGCGGGGACAGACCAAGAGACCCAGTACTTC. It yields the protein CASSLARTAGTDQETQYF.

This chain joins TRBV4-3 and TRBJ2-2; TRBD1 might be the D (6 bases). The CDR3 extends over 12 amino acids. CDR1 is LGHNA, CDR2 YSLEER, per germline. V shed 8 bases and J shed 6 bases, with 10 bases lying between them. Written as DNA, the CDR3 is TGCGCCAGCGGCAAGGGGGCCGGGGAGCTGTTTTTT. Its protein is CASGKGAGELFF.

This clonotype was recorded many times. The chain carries TRBV11-2 and TRBJ2-4; the D is unclear. The V gene lost 2 bases and the J gene lost 3 bases, with 8 bases spanning the gap. This CDR3 is 14 amino acids long. Germline CDR1 is SGHAT and CDR2 is FQNNGV. CDR3 protein: CASSLSPGKNIQYF. DNA of the CDR3: TGTGCCAGCAGCTTAAGCCCGGGCAAAAACATTCAGTACTTC.

The sample holds a few counts of this clonotype. V usage is TRBV5-8 and J usage is TRBJ2-1; 8 nucleotides line up with TRBD1. J lost 4 bases, V lost 0 bases, and 9 bases had no gene match. CDR1 SGHTS and CDR2 YDEGEE come from the germline V gene. The CDR3 is made up of 17 amino acids. The DNA for the CDR3 is TGTGCCAGCAGCTTGGAACGGACAGGGATAAAGTACAATGAGCAGTTCTTC. Translated, it gives CASSLERTGIKYNEQFF.

V usage is TRBV5-1 and J usage is TRBJ1-2; 7 positions match TRBD1. The germline CDR1 and CDR2 sequences are SGHRS and YFSETQ. This CDR3 has 15 residues. V shed 4 bases, J shed 5 bases, and the junction held 11 bases outside the gene matches. The CDR3 sequence is CASSPGPEQGYGYTF. The CDR3 nucleotides are TGCGCCAGCAGCCCGGGTCCCGAACAGGGGTATGGCTACACCTTC.

This clonotype has only a few counts. V is TRBV9 and J is TRBJ2-2; D may be TRBD1 (5 bases). The CDR3 extends over 16 amino acids. V was trimmed by 1 base and J by 3 bases, leaving 13 bases between them. CDR1 is SGDLS, CDR2 YYNGEE, per germline. The CDR3 bases are TGTGCCAGCAGCGTATCTAGGCAGGGCCACACCGGGGAGCTGTTTTTT. This translates into CASSVSRQGHTGELFF.

At least ten counts were recorded for this clonotype. The chain joins TRBV7-2 to TRBJ2-1; 10 bases agree with TRBD2. V lost 2 bases, J lost 7 bases, and 5 bases stayed unmatched. Germline CDR1 is SGHTA and CDR2 is FQGNSA. The CDR3 sequence is 15 residues long. CDR3 nucleotides: TGTGCCAGCAGCTTATGGGCTAGCGGGGGTAATGAGCAGTTCTTC. The encoded protein is CASSLWASGGNEQFF.

V is TRBV6-1 and J is TRBJ2-7; weak D call: TRBD2 (6 bases). V was clipped by 6 bases and J by 0 bases, with 12 bases between them. Germline V gene data show CDR1 as MNHNS and CDR2 as SASEGT. The CDR3 has 14 residues. The chain's CDR3 is CASRRGLSSYEQYF. The DNA of the CDR3 is TGTGCCAGCAGACGGGGACTGTCCTCCTACGAGCAGTACTTC.

This clonotype was observed a few times. The rearrangement links TRBV18 to TRBJ2-1; D is uncertain. The length of the CDR3 is 13 residues. Germline V gives CDR1 KGHSH, CDR2 LQKENI. Between the trimmed V and J ends, which lost 2 bases and 4 bases, there was a span of 6 bases. CDR3 in amino acids: CASSPEIYNEQFF. DNA of the CDR3: TGTGCCAGCTCACCAGAGATTTACAATGAGCAGTTCTTC.